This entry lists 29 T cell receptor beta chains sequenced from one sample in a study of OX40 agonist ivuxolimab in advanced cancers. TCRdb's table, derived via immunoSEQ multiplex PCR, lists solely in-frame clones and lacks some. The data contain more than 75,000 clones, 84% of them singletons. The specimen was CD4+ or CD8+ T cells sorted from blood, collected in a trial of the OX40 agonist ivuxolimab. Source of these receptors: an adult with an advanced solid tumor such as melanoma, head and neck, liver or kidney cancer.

The CDR3 is CAISESFKGSYGYTF. Written as DNA, the CDR3 is TGTGCCATCAGTGAGTCGTTTAAGGGGTCCTATGGCTACACCTTC. V gene TRBV10-3 combines with J gene TRBJ1-2; the D gene is possibly TRBD1 (5 bases). Trimming pared 0 bases from V and 4 bases from J, leaving 12 bases between. Germline V gene sequence: CDR1 ENHRY, CDR2 SYGVKD. This CDR3 comprises 15 residues.

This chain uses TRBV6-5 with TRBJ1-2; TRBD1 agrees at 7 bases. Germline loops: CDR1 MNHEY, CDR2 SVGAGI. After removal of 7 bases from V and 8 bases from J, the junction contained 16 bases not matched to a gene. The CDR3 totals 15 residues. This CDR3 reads CASTQTGTATQGYTF. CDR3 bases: TGTGCCAGCACCCAGACCGGGACAGCTACCCAAGGCTACACCTTC.

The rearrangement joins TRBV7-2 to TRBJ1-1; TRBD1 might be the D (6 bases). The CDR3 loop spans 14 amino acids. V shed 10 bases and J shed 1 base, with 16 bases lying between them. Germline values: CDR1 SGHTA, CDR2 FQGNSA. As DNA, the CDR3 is TGTGCCACTCGAAGTAGGGGGACGAACACTGAAGCTTTCTTT. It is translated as CATRSRGTNTEAFF.

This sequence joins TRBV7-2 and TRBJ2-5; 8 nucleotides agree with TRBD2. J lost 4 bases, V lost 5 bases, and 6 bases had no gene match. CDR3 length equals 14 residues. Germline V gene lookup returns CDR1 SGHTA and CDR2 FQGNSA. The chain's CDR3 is CASSVRGGGETQYF. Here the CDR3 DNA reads TGTGCCAGCAGCGTACGGGGGGGCGGAGAGACCCAGTACTTC.

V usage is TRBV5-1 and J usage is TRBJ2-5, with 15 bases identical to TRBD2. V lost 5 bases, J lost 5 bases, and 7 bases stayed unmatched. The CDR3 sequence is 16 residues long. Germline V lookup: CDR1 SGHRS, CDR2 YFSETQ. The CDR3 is CASSRTSGGADETQYF. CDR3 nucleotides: TGCGCCAGCAGTAGGACTAGCGGGGGGGCTGACGAGACCCAGTACTTC.

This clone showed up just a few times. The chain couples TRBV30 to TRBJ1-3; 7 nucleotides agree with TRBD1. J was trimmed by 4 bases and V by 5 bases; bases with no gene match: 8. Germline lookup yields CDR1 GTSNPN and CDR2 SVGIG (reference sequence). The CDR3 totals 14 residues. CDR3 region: CAWLQTGIGNTIYF. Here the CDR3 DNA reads TGTGCCTGGTTGCAGACAGGGATAGGAAACACCATATATTTT.

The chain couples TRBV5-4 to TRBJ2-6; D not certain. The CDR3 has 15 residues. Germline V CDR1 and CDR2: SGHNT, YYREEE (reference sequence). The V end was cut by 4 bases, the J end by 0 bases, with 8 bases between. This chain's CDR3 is CASSKMSSGANVLTF. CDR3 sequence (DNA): TGTGCCAGCAGCAAGATGAGCTCTGGGGCCAACGTCCTGACTTTC.

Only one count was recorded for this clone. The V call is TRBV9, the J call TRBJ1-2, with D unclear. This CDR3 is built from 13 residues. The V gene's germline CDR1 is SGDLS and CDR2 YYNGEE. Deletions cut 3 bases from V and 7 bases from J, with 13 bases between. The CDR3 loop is CASSGLAGGGYTF. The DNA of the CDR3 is TGTGCCAGCAGCGGACTTGCCGGAGGTGGCTACACCTTC.

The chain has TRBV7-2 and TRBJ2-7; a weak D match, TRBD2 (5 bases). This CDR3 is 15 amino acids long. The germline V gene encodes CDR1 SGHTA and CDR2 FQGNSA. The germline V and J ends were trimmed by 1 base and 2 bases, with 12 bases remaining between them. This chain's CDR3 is CASSLGRATTYEQYF. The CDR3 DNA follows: TGTGCCAGCAGCTTAGGGCGGGCGACTACCTACGAGCAGTACTTC.

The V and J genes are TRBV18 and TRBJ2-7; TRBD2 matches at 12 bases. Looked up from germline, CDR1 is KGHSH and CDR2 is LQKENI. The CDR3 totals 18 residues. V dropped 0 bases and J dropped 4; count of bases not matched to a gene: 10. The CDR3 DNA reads TGTGCCAGCTCACCACCGGGGGCTGGACTAGCGGGGACGTACGAGCAGTACTTC. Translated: CASSPPGAGLAGTYEQYF.

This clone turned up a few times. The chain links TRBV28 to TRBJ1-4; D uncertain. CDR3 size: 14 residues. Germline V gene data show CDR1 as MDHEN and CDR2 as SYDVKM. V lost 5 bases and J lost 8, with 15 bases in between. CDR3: CASSPQSFEEKLFF. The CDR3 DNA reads TGTGCCAGCAGTCCCCAGAGTTTTGAGGAAAAACTGTTTTTT.

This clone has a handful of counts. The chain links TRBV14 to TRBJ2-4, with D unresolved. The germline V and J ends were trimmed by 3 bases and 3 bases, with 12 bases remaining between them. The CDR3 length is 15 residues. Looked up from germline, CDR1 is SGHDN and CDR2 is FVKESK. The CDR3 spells CASSQTGLGKNIQYF. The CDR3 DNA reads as TGTGCCAGCAGCCAGACCGGGTTGGGCAAAAACATTCAGTACTTC.

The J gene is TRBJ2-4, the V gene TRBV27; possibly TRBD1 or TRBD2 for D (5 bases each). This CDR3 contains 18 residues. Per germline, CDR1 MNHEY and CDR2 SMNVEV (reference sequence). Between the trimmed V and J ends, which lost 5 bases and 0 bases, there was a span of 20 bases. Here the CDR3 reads CASSASGTDNLAKNIQYF. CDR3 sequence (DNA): TGTGCCAGCAGTGCATCCGGGACCGATAACCTAGCCAAAAACATTCAGTACTTC.

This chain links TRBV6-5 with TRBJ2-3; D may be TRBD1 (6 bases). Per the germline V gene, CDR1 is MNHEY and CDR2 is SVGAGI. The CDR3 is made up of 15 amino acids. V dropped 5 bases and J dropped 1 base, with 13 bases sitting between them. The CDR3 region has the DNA TGTGCCAGCAGTATAGGGGGTCCGGGCACAGATACGCAGTATTTT. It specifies CASSIGGPGTDTQYF.

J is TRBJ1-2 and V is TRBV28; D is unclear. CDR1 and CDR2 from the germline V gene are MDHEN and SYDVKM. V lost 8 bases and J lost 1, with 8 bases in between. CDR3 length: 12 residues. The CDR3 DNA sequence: TGTGCCAGCTTAGAGCTTAACTATGGCTACACCTTC. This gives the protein CASLELNYGYTF.

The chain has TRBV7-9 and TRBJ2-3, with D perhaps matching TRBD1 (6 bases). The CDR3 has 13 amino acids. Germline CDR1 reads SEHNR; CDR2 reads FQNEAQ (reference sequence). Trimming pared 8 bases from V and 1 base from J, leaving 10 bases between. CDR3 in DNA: TGTGCCAGCGGAAGGACAGGCACAGATACGCAGTATTTT. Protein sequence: CASGRTGTDTQYF.

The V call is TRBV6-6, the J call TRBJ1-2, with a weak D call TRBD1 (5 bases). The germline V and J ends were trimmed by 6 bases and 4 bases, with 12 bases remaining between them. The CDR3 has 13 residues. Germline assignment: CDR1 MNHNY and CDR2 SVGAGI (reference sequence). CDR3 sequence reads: CASRDLGGYGYTF. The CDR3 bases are TGTGCCAGCAGAGATCTCGGGGGCTATGGCTACACCTTC.

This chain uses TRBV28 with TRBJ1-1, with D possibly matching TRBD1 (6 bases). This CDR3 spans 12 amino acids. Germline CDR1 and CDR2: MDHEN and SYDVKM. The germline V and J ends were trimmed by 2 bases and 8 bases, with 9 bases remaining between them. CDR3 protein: CASSLRGSEAFF. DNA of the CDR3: TGTGCCAGCAGTTTAAGGGGGAGCGAAGCTTTCTTT.

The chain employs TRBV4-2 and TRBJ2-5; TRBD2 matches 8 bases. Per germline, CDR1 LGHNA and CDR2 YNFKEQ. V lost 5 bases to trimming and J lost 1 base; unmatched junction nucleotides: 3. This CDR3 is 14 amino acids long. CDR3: CASSGLAGQETQYF. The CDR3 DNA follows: TGTGCCAGCAGCGGGCTAGCGGGCCAAGAGACCCAGTACTTC.

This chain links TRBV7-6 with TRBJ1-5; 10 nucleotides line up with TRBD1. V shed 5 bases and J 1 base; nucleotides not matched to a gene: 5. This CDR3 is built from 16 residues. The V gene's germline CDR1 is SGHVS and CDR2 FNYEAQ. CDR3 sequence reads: CASSPPDRGSNQPQHF. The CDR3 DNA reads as TGTGCCAGCAGCCCCCCGGACAGGGGGAGCAATCAGCCCCAGCATTTT.

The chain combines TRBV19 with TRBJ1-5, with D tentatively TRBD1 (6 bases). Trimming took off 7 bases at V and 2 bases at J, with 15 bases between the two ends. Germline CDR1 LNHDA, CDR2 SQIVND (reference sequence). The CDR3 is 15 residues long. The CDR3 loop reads CASIPTGKGNQPQHF. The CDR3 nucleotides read TGTGCCAGTATCCCAACAGGGAAAGGCAATCAGCCCCAGCATTTT.

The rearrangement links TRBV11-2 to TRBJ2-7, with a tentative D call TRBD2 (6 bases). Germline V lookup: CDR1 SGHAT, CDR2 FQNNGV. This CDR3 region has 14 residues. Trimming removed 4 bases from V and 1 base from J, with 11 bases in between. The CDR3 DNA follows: TGTGCCAGCAGCTATTGGGAGGCTTCCTACGAGCAGTACGTC. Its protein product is CASSYWEASYEQYV.

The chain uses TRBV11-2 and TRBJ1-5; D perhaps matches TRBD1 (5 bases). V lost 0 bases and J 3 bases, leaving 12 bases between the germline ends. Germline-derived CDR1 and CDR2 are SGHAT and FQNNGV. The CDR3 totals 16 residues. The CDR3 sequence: CASSLDSRGDNQPQHF. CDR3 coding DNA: TGTGCCAGCAGCTTAGATAGCCGGGGGGACAATCAGCCCCAGCATTTT.

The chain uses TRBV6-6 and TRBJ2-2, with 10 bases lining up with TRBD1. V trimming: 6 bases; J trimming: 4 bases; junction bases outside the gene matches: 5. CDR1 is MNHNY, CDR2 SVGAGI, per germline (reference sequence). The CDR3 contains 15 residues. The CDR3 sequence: CASRSDRGGTGELFF. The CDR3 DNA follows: TGTGCCAGCAGATCGGACAGGGGGGGCACCGGGGAGCTGTTTTTT.

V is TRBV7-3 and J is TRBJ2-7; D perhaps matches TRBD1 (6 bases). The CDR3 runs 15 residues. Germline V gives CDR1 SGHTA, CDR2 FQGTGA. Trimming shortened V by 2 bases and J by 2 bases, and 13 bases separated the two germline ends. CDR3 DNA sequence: TGTGCCAGCAGCTTACGTCCAGGGGACGCCTACGAGCAGTACTTC. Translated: CASSLRPGDAYEQYF.

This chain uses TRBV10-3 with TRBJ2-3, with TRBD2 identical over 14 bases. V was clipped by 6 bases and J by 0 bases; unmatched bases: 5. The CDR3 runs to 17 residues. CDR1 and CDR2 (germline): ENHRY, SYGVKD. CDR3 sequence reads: CAISWTSGGTSTDTQYF. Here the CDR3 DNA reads TGTGCCATCAGCTGGACTAGCGGGGGGACTAGCACAGATACGCAGTATTTT.

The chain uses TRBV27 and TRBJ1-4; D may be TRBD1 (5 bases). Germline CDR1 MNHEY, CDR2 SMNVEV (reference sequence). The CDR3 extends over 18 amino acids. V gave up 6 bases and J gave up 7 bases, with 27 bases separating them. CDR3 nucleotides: TGTGCCAGCAGCCCCGCGGAGTCCCCCTACCGCGGGGGTGAAAAACTGTTTTTT. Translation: CASSPAESPYRGGEKLFF.

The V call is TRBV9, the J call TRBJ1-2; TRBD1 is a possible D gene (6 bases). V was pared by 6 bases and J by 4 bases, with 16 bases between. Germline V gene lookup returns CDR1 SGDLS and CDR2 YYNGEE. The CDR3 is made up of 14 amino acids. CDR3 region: CASTRSGDPYGYTF. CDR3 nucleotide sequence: TGTGCCAGCACGCGGTCAGGGGACCCCTATGGCTACACCTTC.

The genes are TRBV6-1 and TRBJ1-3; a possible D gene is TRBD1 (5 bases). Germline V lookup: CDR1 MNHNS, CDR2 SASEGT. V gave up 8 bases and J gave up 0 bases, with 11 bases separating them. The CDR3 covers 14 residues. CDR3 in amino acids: CASGVGGSGNTIYF. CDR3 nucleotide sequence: TGTGCCAGCGGGGTCGGGGGCTCTGGAAACACCATATATTTT.